The entry below gives a single T cell receptor (beta chain) sequence along with its context. As yet, its antigen is unknown. This sample is part of a study of T cell repertoires in cytomegalovirus infection. Study-level information: Carrying CMV and the relevant HLA type showed in public TCR beta signatures.

TCRdb passed the reads through MiXCR, listing each CDR3 protein once. The sample gives 150,000 to 200,000 distinct CDR3 sequences, about 30% of which show up once; 30% to 35% is in the top ten. Overall study findings and caveats: There were HLA-C-restricted CMV-specific TCR beta clonotypes dominating the ex vivo response. Cumulative frequency (of public TCR beta family members) identified carriers of CMV plus the relevant HLA.

The clonotype was recovered from a human donor in good health (CMV status not recorded). Some clones in this sample may be carry-over from other donors' samples. Material: PBMCs.

DNA of the CDR3: TGTGCCAGCAGCTTAGGAGGGACCTGGTACGAGCAGTACTTC. Translated: CASSLGGTWYEQYF. V usage is TRBV11-2 and J usage is TRBJ2-7; the D call may be TRBD1 or TRBD2 (5 bases each). V was trimmed by 1 base and J by 4 bases, leaving 11 bases between them. CDR3 length equals 14 residues. CDR1 SGHAT and CDR2 FQNNGV come from the germline V gene.